This passage covers 8 T cell receptor beta chains from one sample sequenced in a study of somatic mutations in cytotoxic T cells in rheumatoid arthritis. Assay: immunoSEQ multiplex PCR; the TCRdb copy retains only in-frame clones and omits some. The sample includes roughly 13,000 clones, 60% to 80% seen only once; the top ten take less than 20%. Sequencing used CD8+ T cells sorted from blood. These receptors were obtained from an adult with rheumatoid arthritis.

This clone was seen a handful of times. The chain joins TRBV6-5 to TRBJ1-1; TRBD1 matches at 10 bases. With V trimmed by 6 bases and J by 6 bases, 10 bases remained unmatched. CDR3 length equals 15 residues. Germline-derived CDR1 and CDR2 are MNHEY and SVGAGI. This CDR3 reads CASSPTGTGDAEAFF. CDR3 DNA: TGTGCCAGCAGCCCAACCGGGACAGGGGACGCTGAAGCTTTCTTT.

The V call is TRBV6-6, the J call TRBJ2-3; D assignment may be TRBD1 or TRBD2 (5 bases each). V was trimmed by 7 bases and J by 6 bases, leaving 14 bases between them. The germline V gene encodes CDR1 MNHNY and CDR2 SVGAGI (reference sequence). CDR3 size: 13 residues. The CDR3 loop is CASITGGLDTQYF. The CDR3 region has the DNA TGTGCCAGCATCACAGGAGGTCTGGATACGCAGTATTTT.

The chain has TRBV6-4 and TRBJ2-1; possibly TRBD2 for D (7 bases). CDR1 is MRHNA, CDR2 SNTAGT, per germline. The germline V and J ends were trimmed by 3 bases and 6 bases, with 15 bases remaining between them. The CDR3 covers 15 residues. The CDR3 DNA reads as TGTGCCAGCAGTGAGAGGGCGGGGGCCGGCAATGAGCAGTTCTTC. Its translation is CASSERAGAGNEQFF.

This clone was observed a few times. The V call is TRBV6-6, the J call TRBJ1-1; TRBD1 might be the D (6 bases). Trimming removed 6 bases at V and 8 bases at J, with 10 bases between. The CDR3 is made up of 11 amino acids. CDR1 is MNHNY and CDR2 is SVGAGI in the germline V gene (reference sequence). For the CDR3, the DNA is TGTGCCAGCAGCGATACAGGGGAAGCTTTCTTT. This encodes CASSDTGEAFF.

V gene TRBV19 combines with J gene TRBJ1-1; D is undetermined. With 5 bases removed from V and 7 bases from J, the gap between germline ends came to 14 bases. CDR3 length: 13 residues. The germline CDR1 and CDR2 sequences are LNHDA and SQIVND (reference sequence). CDR3 sequence: CASSPTTLHEAFF. CDR3 coding DNA: TGTGCCAGTAGTCCTACGACGTTACATGAAGCTTTCTTT.

This clone was seen a handful of times. The genes are TRBV6-1 and TRBJ1-1; D ambiguous. The ends were cut back, 1 base at V and 6 bases at J, with 6 bases in the middle. Per germline, CDR1 MNHNS and CDR2 SASEGT. The CDR3 length is 12 residues. DNA of the CDR3: TGTGCCAGCAGTGAAGGATACGCTGAAGCTTTCTTT. As protein: CASSEGYAEAFF.

The chain combines TRBV9 with TRBJ2-1; D remains ambiguous. Trimming cost V 2 bases and J 10 bases, with 10 bases left between them. The CDR3 is made up of 12 amino acids. Germline CDR1 SGDLS, CDR2 YYNGEE. The CDR3 DNA sequence: TGTGCCAGCAGCGTTGGTAGCAGGGAGCAGTTCTTC. The encoded protein is CASSVGSREQFF.

The CDR3 here is CASSLRGTYEQYV. CDR3 bases: TGTGCCAGCAGTTTGCGGGGCACCTACGAGCAGTACGTC. V and J are TRBV28 and TRBJ2-7, with D perhaps matching TRBD2 (6 bases). This CDR3 comprises 13 residues. Between the trimmed V and J ends, which lost 3 bases and 2 bases, there was a span of 8 bases. Germline-derived CDR1 and CDR2 are MDHEN and SYDVKM.